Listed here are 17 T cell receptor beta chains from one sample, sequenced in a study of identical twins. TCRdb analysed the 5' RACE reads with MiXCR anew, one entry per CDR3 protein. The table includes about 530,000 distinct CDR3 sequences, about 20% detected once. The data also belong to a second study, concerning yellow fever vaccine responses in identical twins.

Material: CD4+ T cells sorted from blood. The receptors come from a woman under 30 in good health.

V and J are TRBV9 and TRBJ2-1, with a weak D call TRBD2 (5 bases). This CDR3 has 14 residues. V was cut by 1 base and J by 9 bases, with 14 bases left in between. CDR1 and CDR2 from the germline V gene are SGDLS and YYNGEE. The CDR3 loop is CASSVRTLEGEQFF. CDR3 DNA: TGTGCCAGCAGCGTAAGGACTCTTGAGGGTGAGCAGTTCTTC.

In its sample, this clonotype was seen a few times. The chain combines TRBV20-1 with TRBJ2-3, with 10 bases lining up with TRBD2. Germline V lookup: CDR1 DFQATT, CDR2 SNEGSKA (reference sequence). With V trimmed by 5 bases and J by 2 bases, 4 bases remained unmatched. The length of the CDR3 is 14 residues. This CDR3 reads CSAHLAGVTDTQYF. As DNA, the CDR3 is TGCAGTGCTCACCTAGCGGGGGTCACAGATACGCAGTATTTT.

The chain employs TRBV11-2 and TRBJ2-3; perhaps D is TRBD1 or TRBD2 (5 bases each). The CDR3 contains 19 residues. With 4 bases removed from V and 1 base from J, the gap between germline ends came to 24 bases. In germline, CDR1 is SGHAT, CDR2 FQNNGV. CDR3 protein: CASSSRGWGKTVRTDTQYF. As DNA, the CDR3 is TGTGCCAGCAGCTCACGGGGTTGGGGCAAGACGGTACGCACAGATACGCAGTATTTT.

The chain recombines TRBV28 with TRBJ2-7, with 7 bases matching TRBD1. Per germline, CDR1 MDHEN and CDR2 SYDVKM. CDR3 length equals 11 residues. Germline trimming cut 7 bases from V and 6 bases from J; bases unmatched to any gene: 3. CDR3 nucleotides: TGTGCCAGCACGACAGGGTTCGAGCAGTACTTC. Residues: CASTTGFEQYF.

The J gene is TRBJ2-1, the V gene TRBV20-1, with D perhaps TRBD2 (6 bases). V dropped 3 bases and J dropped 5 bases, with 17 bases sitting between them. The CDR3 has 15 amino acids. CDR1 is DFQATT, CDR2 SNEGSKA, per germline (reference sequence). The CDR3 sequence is CSARHVGLAHNEQFF. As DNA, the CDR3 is TGCAGTGCTAGGCATGTGGGACTCGCCCACAATGAGCAGTTCTTC.

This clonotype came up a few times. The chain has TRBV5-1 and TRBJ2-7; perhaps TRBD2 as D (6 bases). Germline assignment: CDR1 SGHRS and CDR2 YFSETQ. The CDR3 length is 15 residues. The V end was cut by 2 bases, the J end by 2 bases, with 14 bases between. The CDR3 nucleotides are TGCGCCAGCAGCTTTGGTCAGGGAGGCACCTACGAGCAGTACTTC. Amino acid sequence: CASSFGQGGTYEQYF.

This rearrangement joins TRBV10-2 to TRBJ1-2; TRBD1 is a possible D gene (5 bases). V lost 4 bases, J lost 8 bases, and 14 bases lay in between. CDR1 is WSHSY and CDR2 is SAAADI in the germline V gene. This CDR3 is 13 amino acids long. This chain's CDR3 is CASSGERGRGYTF. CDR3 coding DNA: TGCGCCAGCAGTGGGGAGAGGGGCCGGGGCTACACCTTC.

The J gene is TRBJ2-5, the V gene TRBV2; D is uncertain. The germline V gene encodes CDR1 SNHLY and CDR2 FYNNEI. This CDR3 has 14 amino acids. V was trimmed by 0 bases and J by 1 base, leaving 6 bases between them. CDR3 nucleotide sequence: TGTGCCAGCAGTGAAGCGTATTTCCAAGAGACCCAGTACTTC. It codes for CASSEAYFQETQYF. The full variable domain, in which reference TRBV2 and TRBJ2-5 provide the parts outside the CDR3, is EPEVTQTPSHQVTQMGQEVILRCVPISNHLYFYWYRQILGQKVEFLVSFYNNEISEKSEIFDDQFSVERPDGSNFTLKIRSTKLEDSAMYFCASSEAYFQETQYFGPGTRLLVL.

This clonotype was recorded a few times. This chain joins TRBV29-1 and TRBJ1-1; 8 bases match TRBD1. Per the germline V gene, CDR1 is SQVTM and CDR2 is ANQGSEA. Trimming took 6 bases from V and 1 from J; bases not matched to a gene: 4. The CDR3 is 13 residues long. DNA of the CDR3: TGCAGCGTGAGGGACAGGCCGAACACTGAAGCTTTCTTT. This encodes CSVRDRPNTEAFF.

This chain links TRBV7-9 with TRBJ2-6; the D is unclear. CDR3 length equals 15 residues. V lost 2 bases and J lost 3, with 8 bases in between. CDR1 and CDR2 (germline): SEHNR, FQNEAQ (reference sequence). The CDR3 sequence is CASSLFTGGANVLTF. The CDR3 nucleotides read TGTGCCAGCAGCTTATTTACGGGTGGGGCCAACGTCCTGACTTTC.

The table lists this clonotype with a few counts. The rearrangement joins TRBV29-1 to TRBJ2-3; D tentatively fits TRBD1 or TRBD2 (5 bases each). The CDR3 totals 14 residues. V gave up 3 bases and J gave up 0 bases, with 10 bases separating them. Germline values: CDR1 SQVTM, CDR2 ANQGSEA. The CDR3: CSVDTGASTDTQYF. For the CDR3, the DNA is TGCAGCGTTGATACCGGGGCAAGCACAGATACGCAGTATTTT.

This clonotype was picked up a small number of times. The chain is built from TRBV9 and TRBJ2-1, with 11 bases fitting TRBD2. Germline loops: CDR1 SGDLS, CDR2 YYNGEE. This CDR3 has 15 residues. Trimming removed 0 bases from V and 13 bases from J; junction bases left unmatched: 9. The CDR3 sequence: CASSVGASGRYPQFF. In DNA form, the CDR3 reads TGTGCCAGCAGCGTAGGGGCTAGCGGGAGGTATCCCCAGTTCTTC.

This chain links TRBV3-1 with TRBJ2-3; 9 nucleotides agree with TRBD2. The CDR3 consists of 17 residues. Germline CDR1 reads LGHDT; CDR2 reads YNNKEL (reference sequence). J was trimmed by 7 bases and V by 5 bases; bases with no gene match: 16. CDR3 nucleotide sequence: TGTGCCAGCAGCATTGGGGTAGCGGGGGTCCCGGTATATACGCAGTATTTT. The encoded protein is CASSIGVAGVPVYTQYF.

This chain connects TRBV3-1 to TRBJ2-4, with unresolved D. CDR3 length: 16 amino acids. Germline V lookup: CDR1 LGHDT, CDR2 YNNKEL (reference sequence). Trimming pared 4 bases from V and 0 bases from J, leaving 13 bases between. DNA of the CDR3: TGTGCCAGCAGCCCCCGACCGCTCACAGCCAAAAACATTCAGTACTTC. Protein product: CASSPRPLTAKNIQYF.

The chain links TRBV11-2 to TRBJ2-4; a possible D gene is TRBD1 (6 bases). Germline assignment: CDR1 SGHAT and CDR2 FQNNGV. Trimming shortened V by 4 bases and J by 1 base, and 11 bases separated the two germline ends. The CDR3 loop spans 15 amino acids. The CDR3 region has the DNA TGTGCCAGCAGCTACTCCACAGGGGCCAAAAACATTCAGTACTTC. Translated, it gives CASSYSTGAKNIQYF.

CDR3 protein: CASSLYPGLASEFTDTQYF. The CDR3 region has the DNA TGTGCCAGTAGTCTCTACCCGGGACTAGCATCAGAGTTCACAGATACGCAGTATTTT. The rearrangement joins TRBV19 to TRBJ2-3; 9 bases line up with TRBD2. The CDR3 sequence is 19 residues long. Per the germline V gene, CDR1 is LNHDA and CDR2 is SQIVND (reference sequence). V shed 5 bases and J 2 bases; nucleotides not matched to a gene: 17.

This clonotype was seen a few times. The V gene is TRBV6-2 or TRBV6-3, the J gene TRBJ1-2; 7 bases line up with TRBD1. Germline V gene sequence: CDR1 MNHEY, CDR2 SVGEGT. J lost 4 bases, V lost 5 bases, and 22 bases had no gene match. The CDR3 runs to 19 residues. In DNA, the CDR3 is TGTGCCAGCAGTCCTTCTGTGTTGGCCGGGTCGGACAGGCTCTATGGCTACACCTTC. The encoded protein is CASSPSVLAGSDRLYGYTF.